Listed below are T cell receptor beta chains from one sample, sequenced in a study of T cells in Graves' hyperthyroidism and ophthalmopathy. TCRdb reanalysed the multiplex PCR reads using MiXCR and keeps one entry per CDR3 protein. Of nearly 600,000 distinct CDR3 sequences listed, 13% to 15% were seen once; the top ten hold about 6.6%. The specimen was blood. These receptor sequences come from a woman aged 18-29 years with Graves' ophthalmopathy. Both conserved end residues are part of each CDR3. D genes are given only for firm matches. The size of a clone is reported for some rows only, either as once, few or many, or as a class for expanded clones.

V gene	clone size	J gene	D gene	CDR3 protein	CDR3 DNA
TRBV6-1	many	TRBJ1-1	TRBD1	CATDEKNRGLYLNTEAFF	TGTGCCACCGATGAAAAAAACAGGGGGCTATATCTGAACACTGAAGCTTTCTTT
TRBV6-1	few	TRBJ1-2	-	CASTEGSYTF	TGTGCCAGCACAGAAGGTAGCTACACCTTC
TRBV20-1	-	TRBJ1-2	-	CSAKEQGLNYGYTF	TGCAGTGCCAAAGAACAGGGACTTAACTATGGCTACACCTTC
TRBV3-1	many	TRBJ2-7	TRBD2	CASSQDPGLASEQYF	TGTGCCAGCAGCCAAGACCCGGGACTAGCGAGTGAGCAGTACTTC
TRBV4-1	many	TRBJ2-1	TRBD1	CASSQRQGHNEQFF	TGCGCCAGCAGCCAACGACAGGGTCACAATGAGCAGTTCTTC
TRBV9	-	TRBJ2-7	TRBD1	CASREGPRTGVGGEQYF	TGTGCCAGCAGAGAGGGCCCTCGGACAGGAGTAGGTGGCGAGCAGTACTTC
TRBV7-2	many	TRBJ2-2	TRBD1	CASSPTTGDGELFF	TGTGCCAGCAGCCCCACCACAGGGGACGGGGAGCTGTTTTTT
TRBV12-3/TRBV12-4	many	TRBJ1-1	-	CASSPPPGLNTEAFF	TGTGCCAGCAGTCCCCCCCCTGGATTGAACACTGAAGCTTTCTTT
TRBV10-3	many	TRBJ1-5	-	CAISESRGSNQPQHF	TGTGCCATCAGTGAGTCGAGGGGAAGCAATCAGCCCCAGCATTTT
TRBV20-1	many	TRBJ2-7	TRBD1	CSARGGQGILHEQYF	TGCAGTGCTAGAGGGGGACAGGGAATATTACACGAGCAGTACTTC
TRBV7-9	few	TRBJ2-2	TRBD1	CASSLGQNPNTGELFF	TGTGCCAGCAGCCTGGGACAGAACCCGAACACCGGGGAGCTGTTTTTT
TRBV5-1	-	TRBJ2-1	TRBD2	CASSLWGRDEQFF	TGCGCCAGCAGCTTATGGGGGAGGGATGAGCAGTTCTTC
TRBV11-2	many	TRBJ2-7	TRBD1	CASSLRDRNYEQYF	TGTGCCAGCAGCCTCCGGGACAGGAATTACGAGCAGTACTTC
TRBV16	few	TRBJ1-6	TRBD1	CASSQDRGNNSPLHF	TGTGCCAGCAGCCAGGACAGGGGGAATAATTCACCCCTCCACTTT
TRBV6-2/TRBV6-3	-	TRBJ1-1	-	CASSQRFTEAFF	TGTGCCAGCAGCCAAAGATTCACTGAAGCTTTCTTT